The source of this TCR beta chain is a study of Ad26.COV2.S vaccination and SARS-CoV-2 variants. Study-wide background: Within the COV1001 Ad26.COV2.S trial arm, the donor was enrolled.

This table comes from immunoSEQ multiplex PCR, and its TCRdb copy is limited to in-frame clones, with some not included. The data hold 440,000 or so clones, with 90% observed a single time. With regard to this clone: Its antigen is undetermined.

Study conclusions and caveats: Vaccine recipients had higher spike-specific TCR breadth than placebo recipients. Across vaccine and placebo recipients, the breadth of non-spike TCRs was similar.

The treatment denotes: some 20 received Ad26.COV2.S at low or high dose, single or two shots; roughly five received placebo; per-sample allocation not given. Sampling took place 63 days after the first vaccine or placebo injection. In the vaccine, an Ad26 vector expressed the SARS-CoV-2 spike of the Wuhan strain. Germline loops: CDR1 LGHDT, CDR2 YNNKEL (reference sequence). Trimming stripped 5 bases from V and 0 bases from J, with 5 bases between. The CDR3 consists of 13 residues. This specimen was peripheral blood, taken in a trial of Ad26.COV2.S vaccine versus placebo. V usage is TRBV3-1 (or the pseudogene TRBV3-2) and J usage is TRBJ1-3; D call uncertain. This clonotype was sampled from a person aged 18 to 65 who received the Ad26.COV2.S COVID-19 vaccine or a placebo. The CDR3 DNA reads TGTGCCAGCAGCGGGTCCTCTGGAAACACCATATATTTT. Residues: CASSGSSGNTIYF.